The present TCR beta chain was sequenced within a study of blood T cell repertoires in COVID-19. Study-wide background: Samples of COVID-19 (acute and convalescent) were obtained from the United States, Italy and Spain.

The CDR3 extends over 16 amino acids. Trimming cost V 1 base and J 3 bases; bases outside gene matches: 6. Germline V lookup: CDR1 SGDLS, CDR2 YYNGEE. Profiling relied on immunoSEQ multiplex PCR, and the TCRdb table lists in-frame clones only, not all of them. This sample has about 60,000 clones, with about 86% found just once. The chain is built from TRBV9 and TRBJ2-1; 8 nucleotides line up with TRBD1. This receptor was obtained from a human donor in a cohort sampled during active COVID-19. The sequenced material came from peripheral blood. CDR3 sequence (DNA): TGTGCCAGCAGCGTATTCCCGGGACAGGACTACAATGAGCAGTTCTTC. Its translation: CASSVFPGQDYNEQFF. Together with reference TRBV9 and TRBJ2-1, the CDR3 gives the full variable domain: DSGVTQTPKHLITATGQRVTLRCSPRSGDLSVYWYQQSLDQGLQFLIQYYNGEERAKGNILERFSAQQFPDLHSELNLSSLELGDSALYFCASSVFPGQDYNEQFFGPGTRLTVL.